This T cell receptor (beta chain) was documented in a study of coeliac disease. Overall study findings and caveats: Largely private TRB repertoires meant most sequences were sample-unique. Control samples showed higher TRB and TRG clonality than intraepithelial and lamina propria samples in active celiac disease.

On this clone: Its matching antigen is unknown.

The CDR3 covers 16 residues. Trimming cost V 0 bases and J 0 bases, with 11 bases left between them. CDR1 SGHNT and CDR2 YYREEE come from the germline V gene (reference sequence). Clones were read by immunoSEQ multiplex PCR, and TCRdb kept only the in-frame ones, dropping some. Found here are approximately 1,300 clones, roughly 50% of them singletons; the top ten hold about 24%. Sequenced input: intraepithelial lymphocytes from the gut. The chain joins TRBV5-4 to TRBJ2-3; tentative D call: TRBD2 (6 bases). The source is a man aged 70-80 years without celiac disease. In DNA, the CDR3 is TGTGCCAGCAGCTTGGTGGGCGGGGTTAGCACAGATACGCAGTATTTT. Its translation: CASSLVGGVSTDTQYF.